This T cell receptor (beta chain) originates from a study of breast tumors, draining lymph nodes, adjacent tissues. Using its own MiXCR run on the multiplex PCR reads, TCRdb lists one record per CDR3 protein. The table lists about 130,000 distinct CDR3 sequences, around 24% of them singletons. Study-wide results and caveats: Compared with basal-like, luminal-like tumors shared significantly more repertoire with nontumor tissue.

A single count supports this clonotype. Its antigen is unidentified. Given a much more abundant clone one base away, this may be a read error. From germline, CDR1 is SEHNR and CDR2 FQNEAQ (reference sequence). CDR3 length equals 13 residues. The lymph nodes were axillary draining lymph nodes from breast cancer patients. The V and J genes are TRBV7-9 and TRBJ2-1; TRBD2 is a possible D gene (5 bases). The tail of the sequence fits TRBJ2-7 better, so the J call may be wrong. The sequenced material came from axillary lymph node tissue. This clonotype originated in a female donor with breast cancer. Some clones in this sample may be carry-over from other donors' samples. DNA of the CDR3: TGTGCCAGCATCCTGGGCCTAGCTGGTGAGCAGTACTTC. It specifies CASILGLAGEQYF.